This passage covers 30 T cell receptor beta chains from one sample sequenced in a study of beta chain features in type 1 diabetes. Since all of the isolated RNA was reverse transcribed, expressed TCRB transcripts were what got sequenced. Only in-frame clones appear in the TCRdb table, and some are missing; sequencing was by immunoSEQ multiplex PCR. The sample yields around 160,000 clones, approximately 9% seen once. Their specific antigens are unknown. General study results and limits: When Type 1 diabetes patients were examined, their TCRB CDR3s proved moderately but significantly shorter in all four CD4+ subsets.

Sequences were obtained from central memory CD4+ T cells from blood. The receptors stem from a young woman with type 1 diabetes.

The table lists this clone with a few counts. V usage is TRBV30 and J usage is TRBJ2-5; D is possibly TRBD2 (5 bases). The CDR3 runs to 12 residues. Germline V gives CDR1 GTSNPN, CDR2 SVGIG (reference sequence). Trimming shortened V by 3 bases and J by 5 bases, and 10 bases separated the two germline ends. The CDR3 sequence: CAWSPSRETQYF. CDR3 bases: TGTGCCTGGAGCCCTAGCCGGGAGACCCAGTACTTC.

To note about this clone: Other DNA variants within this sample encode the same CDR3. This chain joins TRBV7-2 and TRBJ1-5, with D unresolved. CDR1 and CDR2 from the germline V gene are SGHTA and FQGNSA. This CDR3 is 15 amino acids long. V shed 3 bases and J shed 2 bases, with 11 bases lying between them. CDR3 region: CASSFIGQGNQPQHF. DNA of the CDR3: TGTGCCAGCAGCTTTATCGGCCAGGGCAATCAGCCCCAGCATTTT.

V and J are TRBV20-1 and TRBJ2-5; weak D call: TRBD1 (6 bases). The DNA end lines up better with TRBJ2-7; the J call may be wrong. CDR1 and CDR2 (germline): DFQATT, SNEGSKA (reference sequence). The CDR3 is 11 residues long. The CDR3 region has the DNA TGCAGTGCTCGGCAGGGGATCGAGCAGTACTTC. Translated: CSARQGIEQYF.

This clone was counted between two and nine times. The chain joins TRBV25-1 to TRBJ2-7; 9 bases line up with TRBD1. The CDR3 sequence is 12 residues long. CDR1 is MGHDK and CDR2 is SYGVNS in the germline V gene. After removal of 10 bases from V and 7 bases from J, the junction contained 8 bases not matched to a gene. The CDR3 protein is CATTGTGKEQYF. DNA of the CDR3: TGTGCCACCACCGGGACAGGGAAGGAGCAGTACTTC.

The rearrangement links TRBV25-1 to TRBJ1-3; a possible D gene is TRBD1 (6 bases). Germline V gene lookup returns CDR1 MGHDK and CDR2 SYGVNS. Trimming took off 4 bases at V and 0 bases at J, with 13 bases between the two ends. This CDR3 has 16 amino acids. CDR3 amino acids: CASSGGQLPSGNTIYF. In nucleotides, the CDR3 is TGTGCCAGCAGTGGAGGACAGTTACCCTCTGGAAACACCATATATTTT. The variable domain in full, completed from reference TRBV25-1 and TRBJ1-3, reads EADIYQTPRYLVIGTGKKITLECSQTMGHDKMYWYQQDPGMELHLIHYSYGVNSTEKGDLSSESTVSRIRTEHFPLTLESARPSHTSQYLCASSGGQLPSGNTIYFGEGSWLTVV.

This clone was counted between two and nine times. CDR3: CASSRDTEAFF. The CDR3 DNA sequence: TGTGCCAGCAGCCGGGACACTGAAGCTTTCTTT. The chain links TRBV11-3 to TRBJ1-1; D is uncertain. Per the germline V gene, CDR1 is SGHNT and CDR2 is YENEEA. The V end was cut by 5 bases, the J end by 3 bases, with 4 bases between. This CDR3 contains 11 residues.

This chain uses TRBV7-3 with TRBJ1-1; D is possibly TRBD1 (5 bases). The germline gives CDR1 SGHTA, CDR2 FQGTGA. The germline V and J ends were trimmed by 3 bases and 4 bases, with 9 bases remaining between them. This CDR3 comprises 13 residues. CDR3 nucleotide sequence: TGTGCCAGCAGCTTTGCCGGGGGCACTGAAGCTTTCTTT. Protein: CASSFAGGTEAFF.

The chain is built from TRBV29-1 and TRBJ1-1; 9 bases fit TRBD1. Trimming cost V 8 bases and J 5 bases; bases outside gene matches: 15. The CDR3 has 15 residues. The germline V gene encodes CDR1 SQVTM and CDR2 ANQGSEA. CDR3 DNA sequence: TGCAGCCCGTTGAAATATCGGACAGGGGTTACTGAAGCTTTCTTT. It specifies CSPLKYRTGVTEAFF.

This rearrangement joins TRBV30 to TRBJ2-2; 12 bases are shared with TRBD2. CDR1 is GTSNPN and CDR2 is SVGIG in the germline V gene (reference sequence). This CDR3 is built from 13 residues. V lost 5 bases, J lost 6 bases, and 1 base stayed unmatched. The CDR3, as DNA: TGTGCCTGGGGACTAGCGGGACCCGGGGAGCTGTTTTTT. Its translation is CAWGLAGPGELFF.

This clone was counted only a few times. The chain has TRBV19 and TRBJ2-7; perhaps TRBD1 as D (6 bases). Germline CDR1 reads LNHDA; CDR2 reads SQIVND (reference sequence). CDR3 size: 14 residues. V dropped 6 bases and J dropped 4 bases, with 16 bases sitting between them. This chain's CDR3 is CASSPQGWGYEQYF. DNA of the CDR3: TGTGCCAGTAGCCCACAGGGCTGGGGATACGAGCAGTACTTC.

J is TRBJ1-2 and V is TRBV6-5; D is perhaps TRBD1 (6 bases). Germline V gene data show CDR1 as MNHEY and CDR2 as SVGAGI. The CDR3 consists of 13 residues. The V end was cut by 5 bases, the J end by 5 bases, with 12 bases between. CDR3 sequence reads: CASSLGQLYGYTF. As DNA, the CDR3 is TGTGCCAGCAGTCTCGGACAGTTATATGGCTACACCTTC.

This clone was seen a few times. The V gene is TRBV5-8, the J gene TRBJ2-3; maybe TRBD1 (5 bases). The germline CDR1 and CDR2 sequences are SGHTS and YDEGEE. V lost 4 bases, J lost 6 bases, and 9 bases lay in between. This CDR3 comprises 12 residues. The CDR3 region has the DNA TGTGCCAGCAGCGACCAGGGTGATACGCAGTATTTT. It codes for CASSDQGDTQYF.

This clone has a handful of counts. This chain links TRBV28 with TRBJ1-4; the D gene is possibly TRBD1 (5 bases). Germline V gene lookup returns CDR1 MDHEN and CDR2 SYDVKM. The CDR3 has 17 amino acids. Trimming pared 10 bases from V and 0 bases from J, leaving 21 bases between. CDR3 DNA: TGTGCCACCCAGGGTCCCACACCGGGGGCAACTAATGAAAAACTGTTTTTT. It translates to CATQGPTPGATNEKLFF.

This clone has a handful of counts. This sequence joins TRBV5-6 and TRBJ2-2; D is undetermined. V lost 1 base and J 6 bases, leaving 4 bases between the germline ends. The CDR3 loop spans 12 amino acids. Germline V CDR1 and CDR2: SGHDT, YYEEEE. The CDR3 bases are TGTGCCAGCAGCTTGTACTCCGGGGAGCTGTTTTTT. It translates to CASSLYSGELFF.

The J gene is TRBJ2-4, the V gene TRBV7-2; maybe TRBD2 (7 bases). The V and J ends lost 4 bases and 6 bases respectively, with 25 bases between them. The CDR3 loop spans 18 amino acids. Per the germline V gene, CDR1 is SGHTA and CDR2 is FQGNSA. CDR3 amino acids: CASSWTWGGLASGNIQYF. CDR3 bases: TGTGCCAGCAGCTGGACCTGGGGGGGCTTGGCGTCGGGAAACATTCAGTACTTC. Looking up the rest from reference TRBV7-2 and TRBJ2-4 gives the full variable domain: GAGVSQSPSNKVTEKGKDVELRCDPISGHTALYWYRQSLGQGLEFLIYFQGNSAPDKSGLPSDRFSAERTGGSVSTLTIQRTQQEDSAVYLCASSWTWGGLASGNIQYFGAGTRLSVL.

The gene calls are TRBV23-1 and TRBJ2-2, with D possibly matching TRBD1 (5 bases). TRBV23-1 is treated as an ORF (open reading frame) with a function not yet certain. Trimming took off 3 bases at V and 5 bases at J, with 22 bases between the two ends. The CDR3 length is 18 residues. The CDR3 loop is CASSHPLRRVRGTGELFF. The DNA of the CDR3 is TGCGCCAGCAGTCACCCCCTCCGCAGGGTGAGAGGAACCGGGGAGCTGTTTTTT.

This clone was recorded at least ten times. This chain connects TRBV28 to TRBJ2-6; D perhaps matches TRBD1 (7 bases). Germline lookup yields CDR1 MDHEN and CDR2 SYDVKM. V was pared by 4 bases and J by 4 bases, with 20 bases between. This CDR3 has 18 amino acids. Here the CDR3 reads CASSSGQGGMAGANVLTF. CDR3 coding DNA: TGTGCCAGCAGTTCAGGTCAGGGGGGAATGGCAGGGGCCAACGTCCTGACTTTC. Full variable domain (missing parts from reference TRBV28 and TRBJ2-6): DVKVTQSSRYLVKRTGEKVFLECVQDMDHENMFWYRQDPGLGLRLIYFSYDVKMKEKGDIPEGYSVSREKKERFSLILESASTNQTSMYLCASSSGQGGMAGANVLTFGAGSRLTVL.

This clone has just a few counts. The CDR3 nucleotides are TGTGCCATCAGTGAGTCGACATCGCGAGAAGCTTTCTTT. As protein: CAISESTSREAFF. The chain carries TRBV10-3 and TRBJ1-1; D is undetermined. Deletions cut 0 bases from V and 8 bases from J, with 10 bases between. From germline, CDR1 is ENHRY and CDR2 SYGVKD. This CDR3 comprises 13 residues.

This clone is classed as medium-sized. V usage is TRBV18 and J usage is TRBJ2-2; D is possibly TRBD1 (5 bases). Trimming shortened V by 3 bases and J by 4 bases, and 6 bases separated the two germline ends. This CDR3 comprises 13 residues. Germline V gene lookup returns CDR1 KGHSH and CDR2 LQKENI. CDR3 region: CASSPQGTGELFF. In nucleotides, the CDR3 is TGTGCCAGCTCACCTCAGGGCACCGGGGAGCTGTTTTTT.

This clone was seen a few times. CDR3 region: CASGTGVSYNEQFF. CDR3 bases: TGCGCCAGCGGAACAGGGGTCTCCTACAATGAGCAGTTCTTC. The chain couples TRBV5-1 to TRBJ2-1; 7 bases map to TRBD1. Per germline, CDR1 SGHRS and CDR2 YFSETQ. The CDR3 extends over 14 amino acids. V shed 7 bases and J 0 bases; nucleotides not matched to a gene: 4.

This clone showed up just a few times. V is TRBV6-5 and J is TRBJ1-1; D is uncertain. V lost 4 bases, J lost 5 bases, and 11 bases lay in between. Germline lookup yields CDR1 MNHEY and CDR2 SVGAGI. The CDR3 sequence is 13 residues long. DNA of the CDR3: TGTGCCAGCAGTTCGGACTTTGTGACTGAAGCTTTCTTT. Protein sequence: CASSSDFVTEAFF.

The chain recombines TRBV7-9 with TRBJ2-7; D call uncertain. There are 15 residues in the CDR3. CDR1 and CDR2 from the germline V gene are SEHNR and FQNEAQ (reference sequence). Between the trimmed V and J ends, which lost 0 bases and 6 bases, there was a span of 15 bases. CDR3 region: CASSLALGSIPEQYF. CDR3 bases: TGTGCCAGCAGCTTAGCGCTGGGCAGTATACCCGAGCAGTACTTC.

This clone was seen a handful of times. Additional DNA sequences in this sample encode the identical CDR3. V usage is TRBV19 and J usage is TRBJ2-5; D unclear. Germline CDR1 and CDR2: LNHDA and SQIVND (reference sequence). Deletions cut 2 bases from V and 5 bases from J, with 9 bases between. The CDR3 covers 13 residues. CDR3 coding DNA: TGTGCCAGTAGTATACAGGTCCGGGAGACCCAGTACTTC. Amino acid sequence: CASSIQVRETQYF.

The chain recombines TRBV6-5 with TRBJ2-3; 7 bases match TRBD2. The CDR3 is made up of 16 amino acids. Germline lookup yields CDR1 MNHEY and CDR2 SVGAGI. The trim removed 1 base at V and 1 base at J, leaving 5 bases unmatched. This CDR3 reads CASSYLRLAGTDTQYF. CDR3 bases: TGTGCCAGCAGTTACTTGCGACTAGCTGGCACAGATACGCAGTATTTT.

J is TRBJ1-2 and V is TRBV7-2; a weak D match, TRBD1 (6 bases). The CDR3 is 13 residues long. Trimming removed 5 bases from V and 8 bases from J, with 15 bases in between. In germline, CDR1 is SGHTA, CDR2 FQGNSA. CDR3 nucleotides: TGTGCCAGCAGCGACGACAGGACTGGCGGCTACACCTTC. The encoded protein is CASSDDRTGGYTF.

This rearrangement joins TRBV5-4 to TRBJ2-3; 7 bases are shared with TRBD2. CDR3 length: 15 amino acids. The germline CDR1 and CDR2 sequences are SGHNT and YYREEE (reference sequence). With V trimmed by 2 bases and J by 4 bases, 7 bases remained unmatched. CDR3 residues: CASSLGGSVPDTQYF. CDR3 sequence (DNA): TGTGCCAGCAGCTTAGGCGGGAGTGTCCCAGATACGCAGTATTTT.

The chain carries TRBV7-9 and TRBJ2-3, with TRBD2 matching 8 bases. The germline CDR1 and CDR2 sequences are SEHNR and FQNEAQ (reference sequence). The CDR3 loop spans 15 amino acids. After removal of 5 bases from V and 2 bases from J, the junction contained 6 bases not matched to a gene. The CDR3 bases are TGTGCCAGCAGCCAGGGACTAGTCCTCACAGATACGCAGTATTTT. Its translation: CASSQGLVLTDTQYF.

This clone was counted only a few times. The chain uses TRBV9 and TRBJ1-4, with no clear D. The germline V and J ends were trimmed by 3 bases and 0 bases, with 9 bases remaining between them. The CDR3 is made up of 15 amino acids. Germline loops: CDR1 SGDLS, CDR2 YYNGEE. In DNA form, the CDR3 reads TGTGCCAGCAGCGGTACACCCGCAACTAATGAAAAACTGTTTTTT. It encodes CASSGTPATNEKLFF.

V is TRBV23-1 and J is TRBJ1-2; no clear D gene. TRBV23-1 is known as an ORF, though its function is uncertain. The CDR3 has 12 residues. The ends were cut back, 6 bases at V and 1 base at J, with 6 bases in the middle. Written as DNA, the CDR3 is TGCGCCAGCAGCCAGAATAACTATGGCTACACCTTC. This translates into CASSQNNYGYTF.

This clone was detected many times. The chain recombines TRBV18 with TRBJ2-3; 9 positions agree with TRBD2. There are 16 residues in the CDR3. With V trimmed by 0 bases and J by 7 bases, 8 bases remained unmatched. Germline V gene sequence: CDR1 KGHSH, CDR2 LQKENI. The CDR3 DNA reads as TGTGCCAGCTCACCACCCGGGACTAGCAAATCGTATACGCAGTATTTT. As protein: CASSPPGTSKSYTQYF. The full variable domain, rest sourced from reference TRBV18 and TRBJ2-3, is NAGVMQNPRHLVRRRGQEARLRCSPMKGHSHVYWYRQLPEEGLKFMVYLQKENIIDESGMPKERFSAEFPKEGPSILRIQQVVRGDSAAYFCASSPPGTSKSYTQYFGPGTRLTVL.